These 3 T cell receptor beta chains came from one sample sequenced in a study of T cells in Graves' hyperthyroidism and ophthalmopathy. From RNA transcripts, TCR beta CDR3 regions were amplified. The study used the HTBI primer set for a first-round RT-PCR of the TCR CDR3. TCRdb redid the calling of the multiplex PCR reads with MiXCR, one entry per CDR3 protein. The sample contains hundreds of thousands of distinct CDR3 sequences, about 12% of which appear only once. Sequencing was performed on blood. These receptors all stem from a woman under 30 with Graves' hyperthyroidism.

This clonotype came up a few times. V gene TRBV4-3 combines with J gene TRBJ2-2; tentatively, D is TRBD1 (6 bases). Looked up from germline, CDR1 is LGHNA and CDR2 is YSLEER. The CDR3 totals 15 residues. Trimming pared 2 bases from V and 4 bases from J, leaving 11 bases between. CDR3 in DNA: TGCGCCAGCAGCCAATGGCGAGGGGGCACCGGGGAGCTGTTTTTT. This gives the protein CASSQWRGGTGELFF.

The V call is TRBV5-4, the J call TRBJ2-3; D gene unclear. V shed 1 base and J shed 0 bases, with 21 bases lying between them. The CDR3 has 19 residues. Germline V lookup: CDR1 SGHNT, CDR2 YYREEE (reference sequence). For the CDR3, the DNA is TGTGCCAGCAGCTTGATGATTTCCCAGGAGATATTTAGCACAGATACGCAGTATTTT. It translates to CASSLMISQEIFSTDTQYF.

V usage is TRBV2 and J usage is TRBJ2-7, with 7 bases matching TRBD2. Trimming took 11 bases from V and 7 from J; bases not matched to a gene: 20. CDR1 and CDR2 from the germline V gene are SNHLY and FYNNEI. The CDR3 runs 15 residues. CDR3 nucleotides: TGTGCCGGATACGTCGGGGCGGGAGCGCCGGGGGAGCAGTACTTC. Protein product: CAGYVGAGAPGEQYF.